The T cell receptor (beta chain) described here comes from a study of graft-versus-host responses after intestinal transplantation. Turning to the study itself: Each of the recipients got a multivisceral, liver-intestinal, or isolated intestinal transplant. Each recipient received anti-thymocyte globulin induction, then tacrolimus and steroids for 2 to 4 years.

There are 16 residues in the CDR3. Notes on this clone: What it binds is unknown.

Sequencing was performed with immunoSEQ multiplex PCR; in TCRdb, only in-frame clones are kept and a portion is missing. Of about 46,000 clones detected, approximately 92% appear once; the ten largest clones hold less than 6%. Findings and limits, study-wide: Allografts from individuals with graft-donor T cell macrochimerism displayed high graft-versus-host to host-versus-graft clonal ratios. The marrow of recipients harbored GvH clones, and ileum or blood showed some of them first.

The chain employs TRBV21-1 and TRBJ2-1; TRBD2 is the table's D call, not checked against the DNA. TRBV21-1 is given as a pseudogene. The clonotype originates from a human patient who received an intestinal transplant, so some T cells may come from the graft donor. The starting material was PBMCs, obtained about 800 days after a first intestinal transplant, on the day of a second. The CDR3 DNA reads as TGTGCCAGCAGCAAAGAGGCGGGAGCTCTTTGCGATGAGCAGTTCTTC. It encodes CASSKEAGALCDEQFF.